One sample yielded the 26 T cell receptor beta chains listed below, sequenced in a study of T cell responses to AZD1222 COVID-19 vaccine. Clones were sequenced by immunoSEQ multiplex PCR, and TCRdb holds only the in-frame ones, with some missing. The data contain 120,000 to 150,000 clones, 88% of them singletons. Sequencing was performed on peripheral blood, taken on day 0 of AZD1222 vaccination. These receptors were collected from an adult in good health.

This clone appeared once. V is TRBV6-5 and J is TRBJ2-1; a possible D gene is TRBD1 (5 bases). Germline CDR1 reads MNHEY; CDR2 reads SVGAGI. Between the trimmed V and J ends, which lost 6 bases and 6 bases, there was a span of 12 bases. CDR3 length: 13 amino acids. The DNA for the CDR3 is TGTGCCAGCAGAGGTTTTAGGGGCAATGAGCAGTTCTTC. This translates into CASRGFRGNEQFF.

The genes are TRBV6-5 and TRBJ2-7; 7 bases match TRBD1. The ends lost 2 bases at V and 3 bases at J; junction bases unmatched: 4. The CDR3 is made up of 14 amino acids. Germline CDR1 and CDR2: MNHEY and SVGAGI. The CDR3 sequence is CASSYEGARYEQYF. CDR3 sequence (DNA): TGTGCCAGCAGTTACGAGGGGGCACGCTACGAGCAGTACTTC.

In DNA, the CDR3 is TGTGCCAGCAGTGGCCAGGGCGAGAATAAGGTGTTTTTT. Translation: CASSGQGENKVFF. The chain couples TRBV6-1 to TRBJ1-4; a weak D match, TRBD1 (5 bases). Looked up from germline, CDR1 is MNHNS and CDR2 is SASEGT. CDR3 length: 13 residues. V was shortened by 4 bases and J by 15 bases, with 18 bases between the two germline ends.

The gene calls are TRBV4-2 and TRBJ1-2; D call uncertain. The ends were cut back, 0 bases at V and 4 bases at J, with 9 bases in the middle. Germline CDR1 reads LGHNA; CDR2 reads YNFKEQ. There are 14 residues in the CDR3. As DNA, the CDR3 is TGTGCCAGCAGCCAAGAGCTCTTCGGCTATGGCTACACCTTC. This sequence encodes CASSQELFGYGYTF.

This chain links TRBV10-3 with TRBJ2-5, with D perhaps matching TRBD2 (5 bases). V lost 0 bases, J lost 5 bases, and 10 bases lay in between. Germline V gene lookup returns CDR1 ENHRY and CDR2 SYGVKD. CDR3 length equals 14 residues. This chain's CDR3 is CAISESEGGETQYF. The CDR3 DNA reads TGTGCCATCAGTGAGTCAGAGGGCGGGGAGACCCAGTACTTC.

The chain couples TRBV6-2 or TRBV6-3 to TRBJ2-7; the match to TRBD1 covers 9 bases. This CDR3 spans 15 amino acids. After removal of 2 bases from V and 6 bases from J, the junction contained 8 bases not matched to a gene. Germline CDR1 reads MNHEY; CDR2 reads SVGEGT. The CDR3 protein is CASSYGSGQGPEQYF. The DNA for the CDR3 is TGTGCCAGCAGTTACGGATCTGGACAGGGGCCCGAGCAGTACTTC.

The table lists this clone with a count of one. The J gene is TRBJ2-7, the V gene TRBV27; 10 bases are a match to TRBD2. Per germline, CDR1 MNHEY and CDR2 SMNVEV (reference sequence). This CDR3 region has 14 residues. After removal of 7 bases from V and 5 bases from J, the junction contained 8 bases not matched to a gene. The CDR3 loop reads CASKGAGGAHEQYF. The CDR3 nucleotides read TGTGCCAGCAAAGGAGCGGGGGGGGCCCACGAGCAGTACTTC.

The V call is TRBV4-2, the J call TRBJ2-7; 8 positions match TRBD2. Germline loops: CDR1 LGHNA, CDR2 YNFKEQ. CDR3 size: 16 residues. J was trimmed by 1 base and V by 5 bases; bases with no gene match: 10. In DNA form, the CDR3 reads TGTGCCAGCAGCGGCTTAGGAGCGGGGGAGTCCTACGAGCAGTACTTC. Translated, it gives CASSGLGAGESYEQYF.

The J gene is TRBJ1-5, the V gene TRBV20-1; no clear D. Germline V CDR1 and CDR2: DFQATT, SNEGSKA (reference sequence). V was shortened by 3 bases and J by 5 bases, with 14 bases between the two germline ends. The length of the CDR3 is 14 residues. CDR3 coding DNA: TGCAGTGCTAGTTCAGTCATGCCGGATCAGCCCCAGCATTTT. Protein product: CSASSVMPDQPQHF.

This chain connects TRBV5-3 to TRBJ2-7, with D unresolved. TRBV5-3 is filed as an ORF, its function uncertain. CDR3 size: 13 residues. Between the trimmed V and J ends, which lost 4 bases and 5 bases, there was a span of 13 bases. The CDR3 nucleotides are TGTGCCAGAAGCGCCGGGCTGTGGGACGAGCAGTACTTC. Its protein is CARSAGLWDEQYF.

The CDR3 protein is CASSFLSSRRAFF. For the CDR3, the DNA is TGTGCCAGCAGTTTCCTTTCTAGTCGGAGAGCTTTCTTT. This rearrangement joins TRBV12-3 or TRBV12-4 to TRBJ1-1; D not certain. This CDR3 spans 13 amino acids. Trimming took 3 bases from V and 10 from J, leaving 15 bases between them.

The chain is built from TRBV18 and TRBJ1-3; D is possibly TRBD1 (5 bases). Trimming took 8 bases from V and 2 from J, leaving 13 bases between them. This CDR3 contains 14 residues. Per germline, CDR1 KGHSH and CDR2 LQKENI. As DNA, the CDR3 is TGTGCCAGCGTCAACCTGGGGGCTGGAAACACCATATATTTT. This encodes CASVNLGAGNTIYF.

V usage is TRBV7-2 and J usage is TRBJ1-1, with 8 nucleotides matching TRBD1. Germline V gene data show CDR1 as SGHTA and CDR2 as FQGNSA. The junction had 9 bases not matched to a gene; V was cut back by 5 bases and J by 1 base. The CDR3 is 16 amino acids. Here the CDR3 DNA reads TGTGCCAGCAGCGCGGACAGGGCGTTGCCGAACACTGAAGCTTTCTTT. Protein sequence: CASSADRALPNTEAFF.

The chain joins TRBV5-1 to TRBJ2-3, with 9 nucleotides matching TRBD2. V was clipped by 5 bases and J by 1 base; unmatched bases: 8. This CDR3 is built from 16 residues. CDR1 is SGHRS and CDR2 is YFSETQ in the germline V gene. The CDR3 loop reads CASRPGERGGTDTQYF. CDR3 DNA sequence: TGCGCCAGCAGACCAGGGGAGCGGGGGGGCACAGATACGCAGTATTTT.

The V and J genes are TRBV6-6 and TRBJ2-1, with 8 bases lining up with TRBD2. Germline V gives CDR1 MNHNY, CDR2 SVGAGI (reference sequence). This CDR3 is built from 15 residues. Trimming cost V 7 bases and J 2 bases; bases outside gene matches: 7. This CDR3 is CASTPQLAAYNEQFF. The CDR3 DNA reads as TGTGCCAGCACCCCACAACTAGCGGCCTACAATGAGCAGTTCTTC.

The chain has TRBV7-2 and TRBJ2-7, with D uncertain. Germline lookup yields CDR1 SGHTA and CDR2 FQGNSA. This CDR3 region has 14 residues. The V end lost 2 bases, the J end lost 2 bases, and 10 bases lay between the germline ends. The CDR3 reads CASSLLTQAYEQYF. The CDR3 region has the DNA TGTGCCAGCAGCTTATTGACCCAGGCCTACGAGCAGTACTTC.

CDR3 nucleotides: TGTGCCAGCACCCTAGGTCAGGGGACAGGGGGCTTAGAGACCCAGTACTTC. Protein sequence: CASTLGQGTGGLETQYF. The chain couples TRBV7-8 to TRBJ2-5, with TRBD1 matching 12 bases. V shed 7 bases and J 4 bases; nucleotides not matched to a gene: 13. The CDR3 sequence is 17 residues long. Germline loops: CDR1 SGHVS, CDR2 FQNEAQ.

In this sample, this clone turned up a few times. This chain joins TRBV2 and TRBJ1-6; 7 nucleotides align to TRBD1. After removal of 8 bases from V and 14 bases from J, the junction contained 24 bases not matched to a gene. The CDR3 has 17 amino acids. Germline CDR1 reads SNHLY; CDR2 reads FYNNEI. As DNA, the CDR3 is TGTGCCAGCGGGGGAGGGGCCGGGACAGCGGGGCAGAGGACCCTCCACTTT. Translating gives CASGGGAGTAGQRTLHF.

V usage is TRBV4-2 and J usage is TRBJ1-3, with D perhaps TRBD1 (6 bases). V lost 0 bases and J 2 bases, leaving 11 bases between the germline ends. CDR1 LGHNA and CDR2 YNFKEQ come from the germline V gene. CDR3 length: 16 residues. The CDR3 region has the DNA TGTGCCAGCAGCCAAGATCACGGGGGGCCTGGAAACACCATATATTTT. This sequence encodes CASSQDHGGPGNTIYF.

The V call is TRBV5-8, the J call TRBJ2-1; D may be TRBD1 (5 bases). Germline CDR1 reads SGHTS; CDR2 reads YDEGEE. The CDR3 is 15 amino acids. V was clipped by 0 bases and J by 0 bases, with 7 bases between them. CDR3 amino acids: CASSLVQGSYNEQFF. The DNA for the CDR3 is TGTGCCAGCAGCTTGGTCCAGGGCTCCTACAATGAGCAGTTCTTC.

The chain joins TRBV10-2 to TRBJ2-5; 10 nucleotides match TRBD2. The CDR3 sequence is 15 residues long. The V and J ends lost 3 bases and 2 bases, in that order; junction bases with no gene match: 3. Germline V gene data show CDR1 as WSHSY and CDR2 as SAAADI. The CDR3 DNA reads as TGCGCCAGCAGTGATATAGCGGGGGGTCAAGAGACCCAGTACTTC. The encoded protein is CASSDIAGGQETQYF.

This sequence joins TRBV5-5 and TRBJ2-7; maybe TRBD1 (6 bases). The germline gives CDR1 SGHKS, CDR2 YYEKEE (reference sequence). The length of the CDR3 is 13 residues. Trimming stripped 4 bases from V and 3 bases from J, with 11 bases between. CDR3 DNA sequence: TGTGCCAGCAGCGGACAGATTTTCTACGAGCAGTACTTC. Its translation: CASSGQIFYEQYF.

V gene TRBV5-1 combines with J gene TRBJ1-1, with TRBD1 identical over 8 bases. CDR3 size: 17 residues. V shed 0 bases and J 1 base; nucleotides not matched to a gene: 8. The germline CDR1 and CDR2 sequences are SGHRS and YFSETQ. CDR3 in amino acids: CASSLGDRSARNTEAFF. The CDR3 DNA is TGCGCCAGCAGCTTGGGGGACAGGTCGGCAAGGAACACTGAAGCTTTCTTT.

This clone was detected ten times or more. The chain joins TRBV4-2 to TRBJ2-2, with TRBD2 identical over 8 bases. The CDR3 runs 17 residues. The germline V gene encodes CDR1 LGHNA and CDR2 YNFKEQ. V lost 0 bases to trimming and J lost 1 base; unmatched junction nucleotides: 4. In nucleotides, the CDR3 is TGTGCCAGCAGCCAAGATCTCCTAGCGGGGAACACCGGGGAGCTGTTTTTT. This gives the protein CASSQDLLAGNTGELFF.

The chain has TRBV5-1 and TRBJ1-1; D is unresolved. The germline V gene encodes CDR1 SGHRS and CDR2 YFSETQ. V was clipped by 0 bases and J by 6 bases, with 18 bases between them. This CDR3 is 16 amino acids long. This CDR3 is CASSLGISGKVAEAFF. DNA for the CDR3: TGCGCCAGCAGCTTGGGGATCTCGGGAAAGGTGGCTGAAGCTTTCTTT.

V is TRBV19 and J is TRBJ1-5, with TRBD1 matching over 12 bases. Trimming at V came to 6 bases and at J to 3 bases, leaving 3 bases not matched to a gene. The CDR3 is made up of 15 amino acids. Germline V gene lookup returns CDR1 LNHDA and CDR2 SQIVND (reference sequence). The CDR3 loop reads CASRRDRGHNQPQHF. CDR3 nucleotides: TGTGCCAGTAGGAGGGACAGGGGGCACAATCAGCCCCAGCATTTT.